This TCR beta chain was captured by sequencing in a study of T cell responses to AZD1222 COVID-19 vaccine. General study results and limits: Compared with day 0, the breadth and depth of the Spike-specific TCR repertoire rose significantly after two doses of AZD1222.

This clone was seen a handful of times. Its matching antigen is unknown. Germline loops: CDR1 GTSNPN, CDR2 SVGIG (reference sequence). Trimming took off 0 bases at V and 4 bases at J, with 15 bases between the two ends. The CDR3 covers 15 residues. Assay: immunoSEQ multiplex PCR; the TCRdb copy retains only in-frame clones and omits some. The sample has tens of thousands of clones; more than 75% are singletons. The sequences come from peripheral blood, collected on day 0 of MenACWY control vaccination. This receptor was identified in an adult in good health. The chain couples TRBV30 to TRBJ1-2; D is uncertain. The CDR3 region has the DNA TGTGCCTGGAGTGTCTCGAGGGAAGGAGGCTATGGCTACACCTTC. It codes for CAWSVSREGGYGYTF.